These 21 T cell receptor beta chains share one sample of origin, sequenced in a study of T-cell memory formation after mild COVID-19. Using its own MiXCR run on the 5' RACE reads, TCRdb lists one record per CDR3 protein. In the table there are roughly 100,000 distinct CDR3 sequences, approximately 15% of which are singletons. Sequencing was carried out using PBMCs or a T cell subset sorted from them (not recorded which). The receptors stem from a man in his late teens or twenties who had mild COVID-19 (a few samples of this study predate the infection). Cell type and time point are not known.

This clonotype has a handful of counts. The chain couples TRBV7-9 to TRBJ1-5; 10 nucleotides line up with TRBD1. Per the germline V gene, CDR1 is SEHNR and CDR2 is FQNEAQ (reference sequence). The CDR3 consists of 14 residues. The ends lost 6 bases at V and 4 bases at J; junction bases unmatched: 3. CDR3 sequence reads: CASRGTGANQPQHF. The CDR3 DNA follows: TGTGCCAGCAGGGGGACAGGGGCGAATCAGCCCCAGCATTTT.

The V and J genes are TRBV5-6 and TRBJ2-7, with D possibly matching TRBD2 (6 bases). V was cut by 4 bases and J by 5 bases, with 13 bases left in between. Germline V CDR1 and CDR2: SGHDT, YYEEEE. The CDR3 length is 13 residues. CDR3 protein: CASSLGRGDEQYV. CDR3 in DNA: TGTGCCAGCAGCCTGGGGCGGGGAGACGAGCAGTACGTC.

This clonotype was found a few times. The chain links TRBV19 to TRBJ1-1; TRBD1 might be the D (5 bases). The CDR3 runs to 15 residues. Per the germline V gene, CDR1 is LNHDA and CDR2 is SQIVND (reference sequence). V lost 6 bases and J lost 3, with 17 bases in between. CDR3 region: CASSPEGVVYTEAFF. In DNA, the CDR3 is TGTGCCAGTAGCCCGGAAGGGGTGGTTTACACTGAAGCTTTCTTT.

This clonotype has a handful of counts. V is TRBV12-3 or TRBV12-4 and J is TRBJ2-7; 8 bases agree with TRBD2. The V segment lost 3 bases and the J segment 4 bases; nucleotides outside the gene matches: 5. The CDR3 is made up of 14 amino acids. The CDR3 loop is CASSFGAGEYEQYV. In DNA, the CDR3 is TGTGCCAGCAGTTTTGGAGCGGGGGAGTACGAGCAGTACGTC.

The chain is built from TRBV30 and TRBJ1-1; maybe TRBD1 (5 bases). From germline, CDR1 is GTSNPN and CDR2 SVGIG (reference sequence). The CDR3 covers 13 residues. Trimming removed 1 base at V and 3 bases at J, with 9 bases between. CDR3 nucleotide sequence: TGTGCCTGGAGTGGCGAGGGGTACACTGAAGCTTTCTTT. Translated, it gives CAWSGEGYTEAFF.

This clonotype was found a few times. The V call is TRBV5-5, the J call TRBJ1-2; no definite D call. Looked up from germline, CDR1 is SGHKS and CDR2 is YYEKEE (reference sequence). CDR3 length: 13 residues. V lost 4 bases and J lost 7, with 14 bases in between. The CDR3: CASSQVPGPGYTF. As DNA, the CDR3 is TGTGCCAGCAGCCAGGTTCCAGGTCCTGGCTACACCTTC.

The chain carries TRBV12-3 or TRBV12-4 and TRBJ2-5; possible D gene TRBD2, 8 bases. V gave up 6 bases and J gave up 5 bases, with 19 bases separating them. The CDR3 extends over 15 amino acids. The CDR3 loop reads CASSRTSPGGETQYF. The CDR3 coding sequence is TGTGCCAGCAGCCGGACTAGCCCAGGGGGGGAGACCCAGTACTTC.

The table lists this clonotype with a few counts. V gene TRBV6-6 combines with J gene TRBJ2-7; a weak D match, TRBD1 (6 bases). Trimming took off 5 bases at V and 3 bases at J, with 11 bases between the two ends. The length of the CDR3 is 13 residues. Looked up from germline, CDR1 is MNHNY and CDR2 is SVGAGI (reference sequence). In DNA form, the CDR3 reads TGTGCCAGCAGTATCCTGGACAGCTACGAGCAGTACTTC. This codes for CASSILDSYEQYF.

This clonotype was detected a few times. The chain recombines TRBV27 with TRBJ2-1; TRBD1 agrees at 7 bases. The V gene end was trimmed by 9 bases and the J gene end by 0 bases; junction bases not matched to a gene: 14. The CDR3 has 17 residues. Germline V lookup: CDR1 MNHEY, CDR2 SMNVEV (reference sequence). DNA for the CDR3: TGTGCCAGACCGCCGGGACAGATTTATAGCTCCTACAATGAGCAGTTCTTC. It is translated as CARPPGQIYSSYNEQFF.

This clonotype appeared many times. V gene TRBV4-1 combines with J gene TRBJ1-2, with D unresolved. This CDR3 contains 15 residues. Germline V lookup: CDR1 MGHRA, CDR2 YSYEKL. Trimming pared 4 bases from V and 4 bases from J, leaving 16 bases between. The CDR3 bases are TGCGCCAGCAGCCCCCGCCAAGGAGTTGGCTATGGCTACACCTTC. This sequence encodes CASSPRQGVGYGYTF.

The chain carries TRBV7-9 and TRBJ2-3; D is unresolved. This CDR3 is 13 amino acids long. V lost 5 bases and J lost 2, with 8 bases in between. Per germline, CDR1 SEHNR and CDR2 FQNEAQ (reference sequence). The CDR3 DNA reads TGTGCCAGCAGCGCCTCGCACACAGATACGCAGTATTTT. Encoded protein: CASSASHTDTQYF.

This clonotype was recorded a few times. The chain links TRBV20-1 to TRBJ2-5; the D gene is possibly TRBD1 (6 bases). V dropped 1 base and J dropped 2 bases, with 8 bases sitting between them. Looked up from germline, CDR1 is DFQATT and CDR2 is SNEGSKA (reference sequence). The CDR3 extends over 13 amino acids. This CDR3 is CSARGRGQETQYF. Written as DNA, the CDR3 is TGCAGTGCTAGAGGAAGGGGGCAAGAGACCCAGTACTTC.

This clonotype was seen only a few times. This chain connects TRBV5-5 to TRBJ2-7; either TRBD1 or TRBD2 may fit D (6 bases each). Germline V lookup: CDR1 SGHKS, CDR2 YYEKEE (reference sequence). With 4 bases removed from V and 3 bases from J, the gap between germline ends came to 17 bases. This CDR3 region has 15 residues. The CDR3 coding sequence is TGTGCCAGCAGCCATATGCTCGGGGGCTACTACGAGCAGTACGTC. Encoded protein: CASSHMLGGYYEQYV.

The chain is built from TRBV7-2 and TRBJ1-5, with 8 bases matching TRBD1. CDR1 and CDR2 from the germline V gene are SGHTA and FQGNSA. The length of the CDR3 is 16 residues. V lost 5 bases and J lost 1; bases outside the gene matches: 7. The DNA of the CDR3 is TGTGCCAGCAGCCCACGACAGGGGACGAGCAATCAGCCCCAGCATTTT. It is translated as CASSPRQGTSNQPQHF.

This clonotype has a handful of counts. The chain links TRBV7-2 to TRBJ1-2; no firm D call. Trimming stripped 1 base from V and 4 bases from J, with 10 bases between. Germline CDR1 and CDR2: SGHTA and FQGNSA. There are 14 residues in the CDR3. The CDR3: CASSLGADSYGYTF. The CDR3 coding sequence is TGTGCCAGCAGCTTAGGGGCAGATAGCTATGGCTACACCTTC.

This clonotype was detected only a few times. The chain uses TRBV6-5 and TRBJ1-1, with a tentative D call TRBD1 (5 bases). Trimming removed 2 bases at V and 1 base at J, with 8 bases between. This CDR3 is 14 amino acids long. CDR1 and CDR2 from the germline V gene are MNHEY and SVGAGI. This CDR3 is CASSYHTGNTEAFF. The DNA of the CDR3 is TGTGCCAGCAGTTACCACACAGGGAACACTGAAGCTTTCTTT.

At least ten counts were recorded for this clonotype. The chain combines TRBV4-3 with TRBJ2-1; TRBD1 matches at 9 bases. Germline loops: CDR1 LGHNA, CDR2 YSLEER. The CDR3 has 15 residues. Trimming cost V 4 bases and J 5 bases; bases outside gene matches: 6. The CDR3 sequence: CASSPGQGINNEQFF. CDR3 bases: TGCGCCAGCAGCCCAGGACAGGGGATTAACAATGAGCAGTTCTTC.

The chain employs TRBV30 and TRBJ2-7, with D possibly being TRBD1 or TRBD2 (6 bases each). Germline-derived CDR1 and CDR2 are GTSNPN and SVGIG (reference sequence). This CDR3 spans 14 amino acids. V lost 8 bases, J lost 0 bases, and 17 bases lay in between. The CDR3 DNA is TGTGCCGGGGGGCGGTCGGACAACTCCTACGAGCAGTACTTC. This codes for CAGGRSDNSYEQYF.

The V and J genes are TRBV4-3 and TRBJ2-2, with D tentatively TRBD2 (6 bases). Germline V CDR1 and CDR2: LGHNA, YSLEER. The CDR3 length is 15 residues. The V end lost 0 bases, the J end lost 8 bases, and 13 bases lay between the germline ends. The CDR3 DNA reads as TGCGCCAGCAGCCAAGAAGGGCGGGGAGGTGGGGAGCTGTTTTTT. Translated: CASSQEGRGGGELFF.

This clonotype was seen repeatedly, ten times or more. The chain uses TRBV5-6 and TRBJ1-4; no clear D gene. The V end lost 7 bases, the J end lost 0 bases, and 10 bases lay between the germline ends. Germline lookup yields CDR1 SGHDT and CDR2 YYEEEE. CDR3 size: 14 residues. The CDR3 reads CASARRATNEKLFF. CDR3 nucleotides: TGTGCCAGCGCTAGGAGGGCAACTAATGAAAAACTGTTTTTT.

This clonotype was found a few times. This chain joins TRBV20-1 and TRBJ2-1; 9 nucleotides match TRBD1. Per germline, CDR1 DFQATT and CDR2 SNEGSKA (reference sequence). CDR3 length: 15 amino acids. J gave up 3 bases and V 3 bases, and 6 bases lay outside the gene matches. CDR3 residues: CSARIQGAGYNEQFF. In DNA, the CDR3 is TGCAGTGCTAGGATACAGGGGGCAGGCTACAATGAGCAGTTCTTC.